The present entry profiles one T cell receptor beta chain with its context. Its antigen is currently unknown. This record belongs to a study of T cell repertoires in cytomegalovirus infection. Study results and caveats: HLA-C-restricted, CMV-specific TCR beta clonotypes were dominant ex vivo.

Unmatched junction bases numbered 1, after V lost 5 bases and J lost 1 base. The CDR3 spans 12 residues. Germline V lookup: CDR1 DFQATT, CDR2 SNEGSKA (reference sequence). TCRdb recomputed calls from the reads with MiXCR, one row per CDR3 protein. The table lists tens of thousands of distinct CDR3 sequences, 20% to 25% of them singletons. The chain uses TRBV20-1 and TRBJ1-1; 7 bases align to TRBD1. Sequenced: PBMCs, sequenced either directly or after in vitro stimulation (not recorded which). The receptor was derived from a human donor in good health (CMV status not recorded). Some clones in this sample may be carry-over from other donors' samples. The CDR3 nucleotides are TGCAGTGCTCGACAGGGGAACACTGAAGCTTTCTTT. This codes for CSARQGNTEAFF.